This TCR beta chain emerged from a study of blood T cells in healthy people across ages. Primed by a sample-barcoded 5' primer and a J-beta primer mix, a second PCR proceeded for roughly 6 to 12 cycles. TCRdb re-analysed the 5' RACE reads in MiXCR, keeping a single row per CDR3 protein. The table records 500,000 to 650,000 distinct CDR3 sequences, roughly a quarter of them present only once. The germline V gene encodes CDR1 SGHTA and CDR2 FQGNSA. V was pared by 1 base and J by 3 bases, with 5 bases between. The CDR3 contains 13 residues. This sample was shared with a second study, whose subject was T cells of mothers and their children.

The source is a boy between 2 and 10 years old in good health. The source material was blood. The J gene is TRBJ2-3, the V gene TRBV7-2; D gene ambiguous. This CDR3 reads CASSLGKTDTQYF. The CDR3 nucleotides read TGTGCCAGCAGCTTAGGGAAGACAGATACGCAGTATTTT.